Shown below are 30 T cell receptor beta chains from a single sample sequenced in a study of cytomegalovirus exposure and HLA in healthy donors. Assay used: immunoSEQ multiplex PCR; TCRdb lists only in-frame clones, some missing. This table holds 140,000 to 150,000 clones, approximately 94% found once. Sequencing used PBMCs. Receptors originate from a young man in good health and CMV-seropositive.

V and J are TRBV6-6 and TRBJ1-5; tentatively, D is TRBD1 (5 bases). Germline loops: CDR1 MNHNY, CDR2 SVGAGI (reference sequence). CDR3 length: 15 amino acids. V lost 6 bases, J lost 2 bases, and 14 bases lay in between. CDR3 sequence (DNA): TGTGCCAGCAGGCCGGGGGGGGAAGGCAATCAGCCCCAGCATTTT. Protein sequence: CASRPGGEGNQPQHF.

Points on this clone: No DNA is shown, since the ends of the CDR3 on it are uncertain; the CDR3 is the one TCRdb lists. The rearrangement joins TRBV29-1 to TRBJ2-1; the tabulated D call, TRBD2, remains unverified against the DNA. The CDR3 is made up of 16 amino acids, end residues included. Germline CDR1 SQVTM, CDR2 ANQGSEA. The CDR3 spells CSVEGSMVGEGSGRFF.

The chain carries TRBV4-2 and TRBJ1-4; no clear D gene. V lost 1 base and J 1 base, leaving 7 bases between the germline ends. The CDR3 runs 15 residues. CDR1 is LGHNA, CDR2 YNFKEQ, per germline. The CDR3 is CASSQARITNEKLFF. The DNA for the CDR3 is TGTGCCAGCAGCCAAGCCAGAATAACTAATGAAAAACTGTTTTTT.

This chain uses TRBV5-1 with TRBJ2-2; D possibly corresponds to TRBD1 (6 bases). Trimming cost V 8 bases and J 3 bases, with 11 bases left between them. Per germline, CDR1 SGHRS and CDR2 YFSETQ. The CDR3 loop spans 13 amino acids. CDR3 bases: TGCGCCAGTCGACAGGATTACACCGGGGAGCTGTTTTTT. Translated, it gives CASRQDYTGELFF.

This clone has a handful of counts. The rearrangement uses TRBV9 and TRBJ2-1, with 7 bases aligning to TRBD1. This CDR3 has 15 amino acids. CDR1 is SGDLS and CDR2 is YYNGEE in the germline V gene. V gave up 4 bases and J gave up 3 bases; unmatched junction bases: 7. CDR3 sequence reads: CASSRPPGGYNEQFF. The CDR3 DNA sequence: TGTGCCAGCAGCCGACCCCCAGGGGGCTACAATGAGCAGTTCTTC. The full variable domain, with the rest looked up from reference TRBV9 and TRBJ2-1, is DSGVTQTPKHLITATGQRVTLRCSPRSGDLSVYWYQQSLDQGLQFLIQYYNGEERAKGNILERFSAQQFPDLHSELNLSSLELGDSALYFCASSRPPGGYNEQFFGPGTRLTVL.

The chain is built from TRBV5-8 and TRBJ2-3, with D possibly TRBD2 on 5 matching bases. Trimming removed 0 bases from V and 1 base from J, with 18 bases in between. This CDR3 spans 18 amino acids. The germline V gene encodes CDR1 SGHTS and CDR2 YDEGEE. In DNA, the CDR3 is TGTGCCAGCAGCTTGGATTGGGGAAGCGGAGCCGGCACAGATACGCAGTATTTT. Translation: CASSLDWGSGAGTDTQYF.

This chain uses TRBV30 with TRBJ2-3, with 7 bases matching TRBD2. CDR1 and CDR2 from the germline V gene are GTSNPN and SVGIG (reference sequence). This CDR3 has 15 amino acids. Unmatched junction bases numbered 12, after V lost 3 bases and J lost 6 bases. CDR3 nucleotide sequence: TGTGCCTGGAGCGCCGGGCGGGAGAATTTGGATACGCAGTATTTT. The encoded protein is CAWSAGRENLDTQYF.

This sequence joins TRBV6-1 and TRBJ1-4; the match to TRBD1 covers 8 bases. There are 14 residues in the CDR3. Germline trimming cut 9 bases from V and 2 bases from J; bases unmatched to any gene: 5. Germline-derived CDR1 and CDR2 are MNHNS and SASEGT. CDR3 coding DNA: TGTGCCAGACGGACAGGGCCCACTAATGAAAAACTGTTTTTT. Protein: CARRTGPTNEKLFF.

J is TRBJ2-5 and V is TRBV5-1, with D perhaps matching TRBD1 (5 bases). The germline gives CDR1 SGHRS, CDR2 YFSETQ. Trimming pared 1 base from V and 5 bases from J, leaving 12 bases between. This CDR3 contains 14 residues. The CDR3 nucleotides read TGCGCCAGCAGCTTGTGGGGCCCCCCGGAGACCCAGTACTTC. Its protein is CASSLWGPPETQYF.

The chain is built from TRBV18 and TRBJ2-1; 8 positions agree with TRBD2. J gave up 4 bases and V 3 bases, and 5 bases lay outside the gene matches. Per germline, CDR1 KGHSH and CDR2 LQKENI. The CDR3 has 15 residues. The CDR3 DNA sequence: TGTGCCAGCTCACCTCTAGCTAGCGGGTACAATGAGCAGTTCTTC. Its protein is CASSPLASGYNEQFF.

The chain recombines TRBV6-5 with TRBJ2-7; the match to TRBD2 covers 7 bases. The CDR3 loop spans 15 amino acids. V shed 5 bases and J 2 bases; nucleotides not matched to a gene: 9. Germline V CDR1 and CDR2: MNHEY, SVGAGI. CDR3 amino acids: CASSPGASGTYEQYF. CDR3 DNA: TGTGCCAGCAGTCCCGGGGCTAGCGGCACCTACGAGCAGTACTTC.

CDR3 bases: TGTGCCTGGGACCGGGACAGGGCCTACGAGCAGTACTTC. Protein product: CAWDRDRAYEQYF. The chain combines TRBV30 with TRBJ2-7, with TRBD1 matching over 9 bases. The V gene end was trimmed by 5 bases and the J gene end by 2 bases; junction bases not matched to a gene: 4. This CDR3 is 13 amino acids long. Germline CDR1 and CDR2: GTSNPN and SVGIG (reference sequence).

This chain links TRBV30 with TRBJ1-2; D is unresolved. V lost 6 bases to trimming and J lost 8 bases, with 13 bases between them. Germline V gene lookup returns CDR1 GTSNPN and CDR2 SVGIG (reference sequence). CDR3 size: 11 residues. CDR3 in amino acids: CACRPREGYTF. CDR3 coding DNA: TGTGCCTGCCGCCCGCGCGAGGGCTACACCTTC.

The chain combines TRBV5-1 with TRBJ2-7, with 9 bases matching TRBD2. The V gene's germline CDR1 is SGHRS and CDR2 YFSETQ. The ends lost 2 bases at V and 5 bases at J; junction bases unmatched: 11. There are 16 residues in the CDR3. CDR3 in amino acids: CASSFPSGTYNHEQYF. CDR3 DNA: TGCGCCAGCAGCTTCCCTAGCGGGACCTATAACCACGAGCAGTACTTC.

The CDR3 nucleotides are TGTGCCATCAGTGGGCACAGGGAAGTCGGTGAAGCTTTCTTT. This sequence encodes CAISGHREVGEAFF. This sequence joins TRBV10-3 and TRBJ1-1; a possible D gene is TRBD1 (6 bases). Germline lookup yields CDR1 ENHRY and CDR2 SYGVKD. With 4 bases removed from V and 7 bases from J, the gap between germline ends came to 16 bases. CDR3 length equals 14 residues.

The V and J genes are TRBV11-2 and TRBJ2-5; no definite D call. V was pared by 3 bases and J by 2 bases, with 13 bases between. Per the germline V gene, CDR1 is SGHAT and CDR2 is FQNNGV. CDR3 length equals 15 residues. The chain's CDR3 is CASSFRGSAQETQYF. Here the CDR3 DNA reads TGTGCCAGCAGCTTTCGCGGCAGTGCACAAGAGACCCAGTACTTC.

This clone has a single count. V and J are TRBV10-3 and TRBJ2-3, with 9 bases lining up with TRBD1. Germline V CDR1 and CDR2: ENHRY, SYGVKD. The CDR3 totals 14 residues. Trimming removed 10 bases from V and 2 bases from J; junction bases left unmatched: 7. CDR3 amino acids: CATRGDRDTDTQYF. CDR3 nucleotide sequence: TGTGCCACAAGAGGGGACAGGGACACAGATACGCAGTATTTT.

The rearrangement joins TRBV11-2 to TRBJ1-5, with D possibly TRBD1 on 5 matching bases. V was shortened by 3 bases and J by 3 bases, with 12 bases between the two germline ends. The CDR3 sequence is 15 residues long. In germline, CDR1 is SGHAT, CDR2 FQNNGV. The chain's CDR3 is CASSFLRGDNQPQHF. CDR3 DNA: TGTGCCAGCAGCTTCTTGCGGGGGGACAATCAGCCCCAGCATTTT.

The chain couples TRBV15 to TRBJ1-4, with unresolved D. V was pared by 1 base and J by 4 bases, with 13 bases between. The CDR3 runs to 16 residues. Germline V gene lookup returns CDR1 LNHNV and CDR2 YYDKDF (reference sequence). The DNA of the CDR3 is TGTGCCACCAGCAGAGTCCCCCGACACGTTAATGAAAAACTGTTTTTT. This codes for CATSRVPRHVNEKLFF.

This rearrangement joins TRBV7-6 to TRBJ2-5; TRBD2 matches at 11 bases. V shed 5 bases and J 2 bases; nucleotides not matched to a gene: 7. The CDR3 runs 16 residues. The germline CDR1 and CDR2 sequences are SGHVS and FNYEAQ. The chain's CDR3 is CASSPWTSGPQETQYF. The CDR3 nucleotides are TGTGCCAGCAGCCCCTGGACTAGCGGGCCTCAAGAGACCCAGTACTTC.

CDR3 sequence: CASSFERGYEQYF. In DNA form, the CDR3 reads TGTGCCAGCAGTTTTGAAAGGGGCTACGAGCAGTACTTC. The chain couples TRBV28 to TRBJ2-7, with D possibly TRBD1 on 5 matching bases. There are 13 residues in the CDR3. CDR1 MDHEN and CDR2 SYDVKM come from the germline V gene. The V gene lost 3 bases and the J gene lost 3 bases, with 9 bases spanning the gap.

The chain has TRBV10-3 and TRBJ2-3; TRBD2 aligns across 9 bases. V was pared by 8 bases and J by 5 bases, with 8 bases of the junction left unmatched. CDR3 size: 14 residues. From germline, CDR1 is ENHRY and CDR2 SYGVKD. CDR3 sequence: CAISSGRSEDTQYF. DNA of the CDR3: TGTGCCATCTCGAGCGGGAGGTCTGAAGATACGCAGTATTTT.

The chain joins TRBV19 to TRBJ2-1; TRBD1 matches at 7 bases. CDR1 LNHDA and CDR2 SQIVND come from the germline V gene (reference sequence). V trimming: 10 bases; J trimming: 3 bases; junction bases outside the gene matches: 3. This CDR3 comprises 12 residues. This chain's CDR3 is CAIRDSYNEQFF. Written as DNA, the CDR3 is TGTGCCATCCGGGACAGCTACAATGAGCAGTTCTTC.

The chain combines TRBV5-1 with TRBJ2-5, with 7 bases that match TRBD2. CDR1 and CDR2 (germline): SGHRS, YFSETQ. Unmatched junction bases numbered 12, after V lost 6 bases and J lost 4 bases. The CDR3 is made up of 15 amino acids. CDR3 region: CASTKRESTRETQYF. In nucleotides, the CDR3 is TGCGCCAGCACGAAGCGGGAATCGACCCGAGAGACCCAGTACTTC.

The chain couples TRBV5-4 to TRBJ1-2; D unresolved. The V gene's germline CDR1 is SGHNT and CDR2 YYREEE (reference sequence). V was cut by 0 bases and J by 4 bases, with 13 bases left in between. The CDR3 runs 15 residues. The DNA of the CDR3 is TGTGCCAGCAGCTTGGGTAAGGGAGGGAGCTATGGCTACACCTTC. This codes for CASSLGKGGSYGYTF.

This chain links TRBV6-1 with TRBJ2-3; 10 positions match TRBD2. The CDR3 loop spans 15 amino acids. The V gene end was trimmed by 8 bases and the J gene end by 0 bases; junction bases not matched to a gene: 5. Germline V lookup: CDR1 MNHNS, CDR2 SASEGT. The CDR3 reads CASGTSGTSTDTQYF. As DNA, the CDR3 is TGTGCCAGCGGCACTAGCGGGACTAGCACAGATACGCAGTATTTT.

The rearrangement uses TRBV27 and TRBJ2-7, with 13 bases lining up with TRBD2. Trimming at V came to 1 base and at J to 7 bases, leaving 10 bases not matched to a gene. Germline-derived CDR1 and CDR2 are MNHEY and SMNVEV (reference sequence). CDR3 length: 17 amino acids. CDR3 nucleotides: TGTGCCAGCAGTTTATGGGGGACTAGCGGGAACTTTAGAGAGCAGTACTTC. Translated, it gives CASSLWGTSGNFREQYF.

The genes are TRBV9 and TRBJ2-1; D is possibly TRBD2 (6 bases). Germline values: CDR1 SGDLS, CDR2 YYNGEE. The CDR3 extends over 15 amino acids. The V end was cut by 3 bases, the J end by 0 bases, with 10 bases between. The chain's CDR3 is CASSAGGTSYNEQFF. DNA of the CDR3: TGTGCCAGCAGCGCCGGCGGGACCTCCTACAATGAGCAGTTCTTC.

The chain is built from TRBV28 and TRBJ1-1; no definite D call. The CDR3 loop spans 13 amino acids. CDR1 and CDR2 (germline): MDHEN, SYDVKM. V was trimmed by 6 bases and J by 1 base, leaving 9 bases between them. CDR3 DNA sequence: TGTGCCAGCAGCCCAGGTCCGAACACTGAAGCTTTCTTT. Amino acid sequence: CASSPGPNTEAFF.

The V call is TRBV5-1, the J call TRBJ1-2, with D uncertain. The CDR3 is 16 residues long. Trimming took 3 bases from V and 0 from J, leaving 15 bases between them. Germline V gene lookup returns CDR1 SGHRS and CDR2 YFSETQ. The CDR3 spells CASSSIAANTNYGYTF. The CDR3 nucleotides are TGCGCCAGCAGCTCTATTGCGGCGAATACTAACTATGGCTACACCTTC.